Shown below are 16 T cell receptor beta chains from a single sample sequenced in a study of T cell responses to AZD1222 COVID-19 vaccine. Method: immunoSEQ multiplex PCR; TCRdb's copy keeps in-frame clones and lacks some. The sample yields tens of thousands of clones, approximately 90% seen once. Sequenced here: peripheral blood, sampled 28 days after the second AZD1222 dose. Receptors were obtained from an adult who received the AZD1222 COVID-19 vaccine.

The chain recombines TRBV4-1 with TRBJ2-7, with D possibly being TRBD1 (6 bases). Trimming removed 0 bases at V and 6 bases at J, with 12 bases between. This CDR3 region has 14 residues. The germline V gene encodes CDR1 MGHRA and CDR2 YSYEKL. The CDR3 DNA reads TGCGCCAGCAGCCAAGATCAGGGGCCCCGCGAGCAGTACTTC. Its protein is CASSQDQGPREQYF.

CDR3 sequence (DNA): TGTGCCAGCAGCTGGGGACAGGGTATGCGGCTAGCGGACAATGAGCAGTTCTTC. It encodes CASSWGQGMRLADNEQFF. The gene calls are TRBV7-2 and TRBJ2-1, with 9 nucleotides matching TRBD1. The germline V gene encodes CDR1 SGHTA and CDR2 FQGNSA. J lost 5 bases, V lost 4 bases, and 15 bases had no gene match. The CDR3 is 18 residues long.

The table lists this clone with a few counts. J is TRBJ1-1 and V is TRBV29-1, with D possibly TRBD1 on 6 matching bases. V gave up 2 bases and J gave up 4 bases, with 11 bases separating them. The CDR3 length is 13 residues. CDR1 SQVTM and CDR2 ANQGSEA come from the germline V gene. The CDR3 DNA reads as TGCAGCGTTGAAAAGGGGGGGGGCACTGAAGCTTTCTTT. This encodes CSVEKGGGTEAFF.

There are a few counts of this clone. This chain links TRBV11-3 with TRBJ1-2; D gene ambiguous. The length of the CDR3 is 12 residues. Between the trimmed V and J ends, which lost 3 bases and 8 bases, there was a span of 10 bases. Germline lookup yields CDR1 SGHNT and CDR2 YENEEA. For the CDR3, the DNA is TGTGCCAGCAGCTTTGGAGGTCGGGGCTACACCTTC. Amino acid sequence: CASSFGGRGYTF.

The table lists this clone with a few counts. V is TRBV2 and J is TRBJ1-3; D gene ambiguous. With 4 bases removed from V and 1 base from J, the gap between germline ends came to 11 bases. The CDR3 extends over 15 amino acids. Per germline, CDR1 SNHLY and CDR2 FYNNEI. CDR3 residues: CASSVEGVSGNTIYF. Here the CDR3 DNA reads TGTGCCAGCAGTGTAGAGGGTGTATCTGGAAACACCATATATTTT.

The CDR3 here is CASSTGSSYEQYF. Here the CDR3 DNA reads TGTGCCAGCTCCACGGGTAGCTCCTACGAGCAGTACTTC. The chain uses TRBV6-6 and TRBJ2-7; D unresolved. The V gene's germline CDR1 is MNHNY and CDR2 SVGAGI (reference sequence). V lost 8 bases and J 0 bases, leaving 11 bases between the germline ends. This CDR3 has 13 amino acids.

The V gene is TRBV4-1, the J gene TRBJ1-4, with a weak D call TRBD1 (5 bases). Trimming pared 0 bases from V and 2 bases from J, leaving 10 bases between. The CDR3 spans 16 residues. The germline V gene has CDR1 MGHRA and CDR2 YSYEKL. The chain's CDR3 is CASSQDVAGTNEKLFF. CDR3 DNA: TGCGCCAGCAGCCAAGATGTCGCAGGGACTAATGAAAAACTGTTTTTT.

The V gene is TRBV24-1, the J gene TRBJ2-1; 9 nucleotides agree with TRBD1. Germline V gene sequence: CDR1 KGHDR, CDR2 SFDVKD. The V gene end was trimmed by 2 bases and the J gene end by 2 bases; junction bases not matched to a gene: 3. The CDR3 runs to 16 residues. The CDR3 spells CATSDSGQGPYNEQFF. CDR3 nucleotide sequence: TGTGCCACCAGTGATTCAGGACAGGGGCCCTACAATGAGCAGTTCTTC.

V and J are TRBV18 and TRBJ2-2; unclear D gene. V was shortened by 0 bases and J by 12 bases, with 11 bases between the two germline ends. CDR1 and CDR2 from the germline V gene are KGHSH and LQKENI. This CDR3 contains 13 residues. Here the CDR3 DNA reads TGTGCCAGCTCACCACCGAATTTCAATCAGCTGTTTTTT. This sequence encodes CASSPPNFNQLFF.

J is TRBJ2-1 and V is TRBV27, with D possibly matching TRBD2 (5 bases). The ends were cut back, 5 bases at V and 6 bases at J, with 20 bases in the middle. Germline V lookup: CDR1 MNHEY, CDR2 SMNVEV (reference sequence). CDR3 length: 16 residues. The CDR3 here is CASSLPPRDFRNEQFF. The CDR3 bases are TGTGCCAGCAGTCTCCCCCCCCGGGATTTCCGCAATGAGCAGTTCTTC.

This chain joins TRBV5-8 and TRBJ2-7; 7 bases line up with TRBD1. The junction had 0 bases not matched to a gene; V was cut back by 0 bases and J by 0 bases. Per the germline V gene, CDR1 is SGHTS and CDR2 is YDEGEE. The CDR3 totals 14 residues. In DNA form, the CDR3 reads TGTGCCAGCAGCTTGGGGGACAGCTCCTACGAGCAGTACTTC. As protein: CASSLGDSSYEQYF.

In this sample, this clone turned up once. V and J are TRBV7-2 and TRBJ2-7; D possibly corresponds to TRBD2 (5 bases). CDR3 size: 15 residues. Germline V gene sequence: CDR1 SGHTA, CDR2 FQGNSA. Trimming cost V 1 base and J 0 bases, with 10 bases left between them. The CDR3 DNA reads TGTGCCAGCAGCTTAGGGGGTGCGGGCTCCTACGAGCAGTACTTC. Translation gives CASSLGGAGSYEQYF.

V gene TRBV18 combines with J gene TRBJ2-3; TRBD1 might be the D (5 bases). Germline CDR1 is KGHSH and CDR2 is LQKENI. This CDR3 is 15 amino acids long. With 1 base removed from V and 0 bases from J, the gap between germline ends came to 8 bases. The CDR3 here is CASSPQGFSTDTQYF. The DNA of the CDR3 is TGTGCCAGCTCACCACAGGGGTTCAGCACAGATACGCAGTATTTT.

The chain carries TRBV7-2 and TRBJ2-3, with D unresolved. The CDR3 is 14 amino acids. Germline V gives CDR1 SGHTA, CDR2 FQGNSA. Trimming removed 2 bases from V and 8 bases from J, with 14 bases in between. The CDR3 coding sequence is TGTGCCAGCAGCTTATTGGTTCAGCCCGGTACGCAGTATTTT. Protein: CASSLLVQPGTQYF.

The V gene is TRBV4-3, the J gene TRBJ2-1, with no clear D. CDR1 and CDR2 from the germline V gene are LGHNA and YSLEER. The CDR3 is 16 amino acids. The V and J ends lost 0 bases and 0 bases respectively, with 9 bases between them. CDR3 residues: CASSQDLRSSYNEQFF. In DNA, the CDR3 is TGCGCCAGCAGCCAAGATCTGAGGAGCTCCTACAATGAGCAGTTCTTC.

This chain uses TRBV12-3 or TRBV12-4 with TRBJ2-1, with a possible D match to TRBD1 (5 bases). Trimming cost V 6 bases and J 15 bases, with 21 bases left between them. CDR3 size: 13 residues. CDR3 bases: TGTGCCAGCAGCCCTGGGGCCTTGGGTTCGGGGTTCTTC. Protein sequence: CASSPGALGSGFF.